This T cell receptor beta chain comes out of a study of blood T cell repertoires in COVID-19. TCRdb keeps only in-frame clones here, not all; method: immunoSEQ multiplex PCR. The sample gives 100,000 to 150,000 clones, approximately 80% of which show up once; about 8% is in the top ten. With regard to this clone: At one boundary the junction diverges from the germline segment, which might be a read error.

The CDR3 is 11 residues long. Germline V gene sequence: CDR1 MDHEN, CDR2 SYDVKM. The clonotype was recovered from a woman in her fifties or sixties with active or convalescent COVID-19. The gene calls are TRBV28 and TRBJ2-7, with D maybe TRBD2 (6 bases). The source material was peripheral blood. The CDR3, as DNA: TGTGCCAGCAGTTTATCGGGACTGAGCTATTTC. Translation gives CASSLSGLSYF.